The clone carrying this T cell receptor beta chain came up a few times. 5'RACE primed from the constant segment yielded TCR alpha and TCR beta cDNA libraries bearing sample barcodes and UMIs. TCRdb re-called the 5' RACE reads with MiXCR, one entry per CDR3 protein. Of more than 300,000 distinct CDR3 sequences detected, 20% to 25% appear once; the ten largest clones hold around a fifth. This entry belongs to a study of T-cell memory formation after mild COVID-19. Turning to the study itself: Largely donor-specific sequence clusters came from a couple of donors.

Germline V gene lookup returns CDR1 SGHTA and CDR2 FQGTGA. The CDR3 spans 15 residues. V was cut by 5 bases and J by 5 bases, with 18 bases left in between. What was sequenced was PBMCs or a T cell subset sorted from them (not recorded which). This receptor was taken from a man aged 18 to 30 who had mild COVID-19 (a few samples of this study predate the infection). Cell type and time point are not known. The gene calls are TRBV7-3 and TRBJ2-5; possibly TRBD1 or TRBD2 for D (5 bases each). The CDR3 loop is CASSEGEGILETQYF. The CDR3 coding sequence is TGTGCCAGCAGCGAGGGAGAGGGGATCTTGGAGACCCAGTACTTC.